Shown below are 8 T cell receptor beta chains from a single sample sequenced in a study of shared clonotypes between healthy human individuals. Data came from immunoSEQ multiplex PCR; TCRdb stores just in-frame clones and leaves some out. The data show fewer than 650,000 clones, around 78% seen once. The sequencing sample was made of PBMCs. The receptors come from a woman aged 40 to 50 in good health. Some clones in this sample may be carry-over from other donors' samples.

This clone showed up just once. The CDR3 DNA follows: TGTGCCATCAGGGAGGGACTATTTGGTGGCACAGATACGCAGTATTTT. It encodes CAIREGLFGGTDTQYF. The genes are TRBV10-3 and TRBJ2-3; 7 bases are shared with TRBD2. Germline trimming cut 6 bases from V and 1 base from J; bases unmatched to any gene: 10. This CDR3 contains 16 residues. Per the germline V gene, CDR1 is ENHRY and CDR2 is SYGVKD.

The rearrangement joins TRBV19 to TRBJ2-5; D is possibly TRBD1 (5 bases). The CDR3 consists of 16 residues. Between the trimmed V and J ends, which lost 0 bases and 1 base, there was a span of 12 bases. CDR1 is LNHDA and CDR2 is SQIVND in the germline V gene (reference sequence). The CDR3 is CASSIDLSTVQETQYF. The CDR3 bases are TGTGCCAGTAGTATAGACCTCTCGACAGTCCAAGAGACCCAGTACTTC.

This rearrangement joins TRBV19 to TRBJ1-4, with TRBD1 as a possible D gene (6 bases). Trimming shortened V by 7 bases and J by 4 bases, and 10 bases separated the two germline ends. There are 13 residues in the CDR3. In germline, CDR1 is LNHDA, CDR2 SQIVND (reference sequence). This CDR3 reads CASKSDSNEKLFF. In DNA, the CDR3 is TGTGCCAGTAAATCGGACAGTAATGAAAAACTGTTTTTT.

On this clone itself: A much larger clone sits a single nucleotide away, making a read error possible. The V and J genes are TRBV7-3 and TRBJ2-7; possibly TRBD1 or TRBD2 for D (5 bases each). Germline CDR1 reads SGHTA; CDR2 reads FQGTGA. This CDR3 is built from 14 residues. CDR3 nucleotides: TGTGCCAGCAGCTTAACCGGGACGGGCTACGAGCAGTGCTTC. Protein sequence: CASSLTGTGYEQCF.

As for this clone: At one of its ends the junction is not consistent with the germline gene, which may arise from a read error. The gene calls are TRBV30 and TRBJ2-1; 12 bases are a match to TRBD2. CDR1 and CDR2 (germline): GTSNPN, SVGIG (reference sequence). The CDR3 has 14 amino acids. This CDR3 is CAWSRLAGGLERFF. CDR3 DNA: TGTGCCTGGAGTCGGCTAGCGGGAGGGCTGGAGCGGTTCTTC.

DNA for the CDR3: TGTGCCAGCAGTCGGGCCCCAACAGGGGTGTCCTACAATGAGCAGTTCTTC. Protein: CASSRAPTGVSYNEQFF. This chain joins TRBV28 and TRBJ2-1, with TRBD1 identical over 7 bases. Per the germline V gene, CDR1 is MDHEN and CDR2 is SYDVKM. The CDR3 is made up of 17 amino acids. The J segment lost 1 base and the V segment lost 5 bases, leaving 11 bases of the junction unmatched.

Only a few counts were recorded for this clone. The chain recombines TRBV2 with TRBJ2-1; a weak D match, TRBD2 (5 bases). The CDR3 runs to 13 residues. V shed 6 bases and J shed 3 bases, with 9 bases lying between them. Germline values: CDR1 SNHLY, CDR2 FYNNEI. CDR3 nucleotides: TGTGCCAGCAGCATACTAGGCTACAATGAGCAGTTCTTC. As protein: CASSILGYNEQFF.

The chain recombines TRBV7-2 with TRBJ2-5; 14 bases are shared with TRBD2. Germline loops: CDR1 SGHTA, CDR2 FQGNSA. J gave up 5 bases and V 6 bases, and 5 bases lay outside the gene matches. The CDR3 is made up of 15 amino acids. Here the CDR3 reads CASRTGLAGVETQYF. CDR3 nucleotides: TGTGCCAGCAGAACGGGACTAGCGGGAGTTGAGACCCAGTACTTC.